These 24 T cell receptor beta chains came from one sample sequenced in a study of blood T cell repertoires in COVID-19. Data came from immunoSEQ multiplex PCR; TCRdb stores just in-frame clones and leaves some out. The sample yields roughly 42,000 clones, approximately 79% seen once. Source material: peripheral blood. The source is a woman of 80 years or more with acute or convalescent COVID-19.

The chain carries TRBV30 and TRBJ1-5; TRBD1 matches 8 bases. The germline V gene encodes CDR1 GTSNPN and CDR2 SVGIG (reference sequence). This CDR3 has 12 residues. The junction had 7 bases not matched to a gene; V was cut back by 7 bases and J by 8 bases. This CDR3 is CASGQGLKPQHF. In DNA, the CDR3 is TGTGCCTCCGGACAGGGTTTGAAGCCCCAGCATTTT.

The gene calls are TRBV14 and TRBJ2-4; D is perhaps TRBD1 (5 bases). This CDR3 contains 15 residues. Germline V CDR1 and CDR2: SGHDN, FVKESK. Trimming cost V 1 base and J 7 bases, with 14 bases left between them. The CDR3 nucleotides read TGTGCCAGCAGCCAAGGAAAGGGGCGAACGAACATTCAGTACTTC. Its translation is CASSQGKGRTNIQYF.

This rearrangement joins TRBV15 to TRBJ1-5, with D possibly matching TRBD1 (5 bases). The germline gives CDR1 LNHNV, CDR2 YYDKDF (reference sequence). There are 15 residues in the CDR3. The V end lost 3 bases, the J end lost 0 bases, and 9 bases lay between the germline ends. The CDR3 nucleotides read TGTGCCACCAGCAGGACAGTATATAGCAATCAGCCCCAGCATTTT. Amino acids: CATSRTVYSNQPQHF.

The V gene is TRBV4-1, the J gene TRBJ2-2, with 10 nucleotides matching TRBD1. V shed 4 bases and J 3 bases; nucleotides not matched to a gene: 8. The CDR3 covers 17 residues. Germline CDR1 reads MGHRA; CDR2 reads YSYEKL. The CDR3 nucleotides are TGCGCCAGCAGCCGCGTGTTGGGGACAGGGGACACCGGGGAGCTGTTTTTT. It yields the protein CASSRVLGTGDTGELFF.

The rearrangement uses TRBV19 and TRBJ2-5, with D possibly TRBD2 on 5 matching bases. V was trimmed by 3 bases and J by 4 bases, leaving 9 bases between them. The CDR3 loop spans 13 amino acids. Germline assignment: CDR1 LNHDA and CDR2 SQIVND (reference sequence). The CDR3 here is CASSILGGETQYF. The CDR3 DNA follows: TGTGCCAGTAGTATTTTAGGAGGAGAGACCCAGTACTTC. Filled out from reference TRBV19 and TRBJ2-5, the complete variable domain reads DGGITQSPKYLFRKEGQNVTLSCEQNLNHDAMYWYRQDPGQGLRLIYYSQIVNDFQKGDIAEGYSVSREKKESFPLTVTSAQKNPTAFYLCASSILGGETQYFGPGTRLLVL.

This clone was seen more than once but under ten times. The rearrangement joins TRBV6-5 to TRBJ1-1, with TRBD1 matching 9 bases. The junction had 1 base not matched to a gene; V was cut back by 4 bases and J by 1 base. CDR3 size: 14 residues. CDR1 and CDR2 (germline): MNHEY, SVGAGI. CDR3 coding DNA: TGTGCCAGCAGTTCACAGGGGGCGAACACTGAAGCTTTCTTT. This gives the protein CASSSQGANTEAFF.

In its sample, this clone was seen a few times. The chain combines TRBV21-1 with TRBJ1-6. TRBV21-1 is a pseudogene segment. The CDR3 spans 13 residues. Here the CDR3 DNA reads TGTGCCAGCGAGCCCCTTTATAATTCACCCCTCCACTTT. Protein sequence: CASEPLYNSPLHF.

This clone was picked up a small number of times. The chain uses TRBV4-3 and TRBJ2-1; possible D gene TRBD1, 6 bases. Trimming shortened V by 0 bases and J by 7 bases, and 10 bases separated the two germline ends. Per germline, CDR1 LGHNA and CDR2 YSLEER. CDR3 length: 14 residues. The CDR3 is CASSQDFTGNEQFF. CDR3 coding DNA: TGCGCCAGCAGCCAAGATTTTACAGGGAATGAGCAGTTCTTC.

The chain recombines TRBV11-3 with TRBJ2-1, with 12 bases matching TRBD2. The germline gives CDR1 SGHNT, CDR2 YENEEA. V dropped 1 base and J dropped 7; count of bases not matched to a gene: 8. This CDR3 is 17 amino acids long. The DNA of the CDR3 is TGTGCCAGCAGCTTAGTCGCGCTAGCGGGAGGGCCGAATGAGCAGTTCTTC. It yields the protein CASSLVALAGGPNEQFF.

The chain recombines TRBV6-6 with TRBJ2-5; D is unresolved. The V gene lost 0 bases and the J gene lost 2 bases, with 10 bases spanning the gap. The CDR3 has 15 amino acids. The germline gives CDR1 MNHNY, CDR2 SVGAGI (reference sequence). CDR3 region: CASSYSSTAQETQYF. CDR3 DNA sequence: TGTGCCAGCAGTTACTCGTCTACAGCACAAGAGACCCAGTACTTC.

In regard to this clone: The junction shows a germline mismatch at one end, possibly a read error. The rearrangement joins TRBV7-7 to TRBJ1-1; D unclear. The germline gives CDR1 SSHAT, CDR2 FNYEAQ (reference sequence). The CDR3 runs to 15 residues. Written as DNA, the CDR3 is TGTGCTAGCAGTCCCTATACGTTTTTGAACACTGAAGCTTTCTTT. The encoded protein is CASSPYTFLNTEAFF.

V is TRBV5-1 and J is TRBJ1-2, with TRBD1 matching 7 bases. Germline V gene data show CDR1 as SGHRS and CDR2 as YFSETQ. With 3 bases clipped from V and 2 bases from J, the junction kept 7 bases outside the gene matches. The CDR3 length is 15 residues. The chain's CDR3 is CASSSYGTVNYGYTF. The CDR3 DNA is TGCGCCAGCAGCTCCTACGGGACAGTCAACTATGGCTACACCTTC.

The V call is TRBV19, the J call TRBJ2-5; 11 bases line up with TRBD2. The CDR3 spans 17 residues. V was clipped by 3 bases and J by 5 bases; unmatched bases: 11. Germline V CDR1 and CDR2: LNHDA, SQIVND (reference sequence). CDR3 in amino acids: CASSIRALAGVSETQYF. Written as DNA, the CDR3 is TGTGCCAGTAGTATCCGGGCACTAGCGGGAGTATCTGAGACCCAGTACTTC.

The rearrangement uses TRBV11-3 and TRBJ2-3, with 7 bases identical to TRBD1. The CDR3 is made up of 14 amino acids. Germline loops: CDR1 SGHNT, CDR2 YENEEA. V gave up 5 bases and J gave up 2 bases; unmatched junction bases: 4. For the CDR3, the DNA is TGTGCCAGCAGCCCGGGACAGTTCACAGATACGCAGTATTTT. This codes for CASSPGQFTDTQYF.

This clone was observed a single time. The chain recombines TRBV2 with TRBJ1-4, with TRBD1 as a possible D gene (5 bases). The V gene lost 11 bases and the J gene lost 8 bases, with 15 bases spanning the gap. Germline CDR1 and CDR2: SNHLY and FYNNEI. This CDR3 region has 12 residues. This chain's CDR3 is CAGGESKEKLFF. CDR3 nucleotide sequence: TGTGCCGGGGGGGAGAGTAAGGAAAAACTGTTTTTT.

The chain combines TRBV27 with TRBJ1-2; TRBD1 might be the D (6 bases). The CDR3 spans 13 residues. V was shortened by 6 bases and J by 6 bases, with 14 bases between the two germline ends. In germline, CDR1 is MNHEY, CDR2 SMNVEV (reference sequence). CDR3 region: CASSPRGAHGYTF. The CDR3 DNA reads as TGTGCCAGCAGCCCCAGGGGCGCCCATGGCTACACCTTC.

This clone was detected once. The chain recombines TRBV6-5 with TRBJ2-1, with 8 bases fitting TRBD2. V was pared by 4 bases and J by 10 bases, with 12 bases of the junction left unmatched. The CDR3 covers 15 residues. Germline loops: CDR1 MNHEY, CDR2 SVGAGI. The CDR3 sequence is CASSFLGLGGGEQFF. CDR3 bases: TGTGCCAGCAGTTTCCTGGGACTAGGAGGGGGGGAGCAGTTCTTC.

There are a few counts of this clone. The V call is TRBV10-2, the J call TRBJ1-2; 10 nucleotides line up with TRBD1. There are 12 residues in the CDR3. CDR1 and CDR2 (germline): WSHSY, SAAADI. V gave up 7 bases and J gave up 6 bases; unmatched junction bases: 2. As DNA, the CDR3 is TGCGCCAGCATCGACAGGGGGCATGGCTACACCTTC. Translation gives CASIDRGHGYTF.

J is TRBJ1-2 and V is TRBV27; D is unclear. The ends were cut back, 4 bases at V and 4 bases at J, with 10 bases in the middle. Germline lookup yields CDR1 MNHEY and CDR2 SMNVEV (reference sequence). The CDR3 consists of 13 residues. The CDR3 loop reads CASSSLGSYGYTF. The DNA for the CDR3 is TGTGCCAGCAGTTCCCTAGGAAGCTATGGCTACACCTTC.

This chain connects TRBV9 to TRBJ1-3; weak D call: TRBD1 (5 bases). Germline V gives CDR1 SGDLS, CDR2 YYNGEE. V was cut by 0 bases and J by 2 bases, with 9 bases left in between. CDR3 length equals 15 residues. The CDR3 region is CASSVDPGPGNTIYF. DNA for the CDR3: TGTGCCAGCAGCGTAGATCCAGGGCCTGGAAACACCATATATTTT.

The chain joins TRBV27 to TRBJ2-1; D ambiguous. Germline V gives CDR1 MNHEY, CDR2 SMNVEV (reference sequence). The CDR3 has 13 residues. V was clipped by 3 bases and J by 7 bases, with 10 bases between them. The CDR3 here is CASSFSTLNEQFF. As DNA, the CDR3 is TGTGCCAGCAGTTTTAGTACTCTAAATGAGCAGTTCTTC.

The chain employs TRBV10-1 and TRBJ2-7; no reliable D call. Trimming removed 3 bases from V and 0 bases from J, with 6 bases in between. This CDR3 spans 13 amino acids. Germline-derived CDR1 and CDR2 are WNHNN and SYGVQD (reference sequence). The chain's CDR3 is CASSDSSSYEQYF. The DNA for the CDR3 is TGCGCCAGCAGTGATTCGAGCTCCTACGAGCAGTACTTC.

This chain uses TRBV29-1 with TRBJ1-6, with 7 bases aligning to TRBD1. CDR1 SQVTM and CDR2 ANQGSEA come from the germline V gene. V was clipped by 6 bases and J by 8 bases; unmatched bases: 7. The CDR3 is 13 amino acids. In DNA, the CDR3 is TGCAGCGTCAGGAGGGGGCCTGATTCACCCCTCCACTTT. Its protein product is CSVRRGPDSPLHF.

The chain combines TRBV7-2 with TRBJ1-4, with a possible D match to TRBD1 (6 bases). The germline V and J ends were trimmed by 2 bases and 8 bases, with 15 bases remaining between them. The CDR3 is 15 residues long. Germline assignment: CDR1 SGHTA and CDR2 FQGNSA. Here the CDR3 reads CASSLKPGVGEKLFF. DNA of the CDR3: TGTGCCAGCAGCTTAAAGCCAGGGGTTGGGGAAAAACTGTTTTTT.